Included here is one T cell receptor beta chain sequence, with context. CDR1 is DFQATT, CDR2 SNEGSKA, per germline (reference sequence). V dropped 3 bases and J dropped 4 bases, with 16 bases sitting between them. There are 14 residues in the CDR3. The data originate from a study of blood T cell repertoires in COVID-19. Study in general: The United States, Italy and Spain supplied acute and convalescent COVID-19 samples. In each case, the material was cDNA or gDNA derived from T cells, B-cell-depleted T cells, or PBMCs.

Per the authors' pipeline: Amplification of reference gene primers provided the estimated nucleated cell counts. The table came from immunoSEQ multiplex PCR; TCRdb's copy has only in-frame clones and leaves some out. Clone size and the V and J calls come from that table; the DNA yielded D and trimming. Here the sample spans under 150,000 clones, approximately 88% being singletons. The rearrangement links TRBV20-1 to TRBJ2-7; tentative D call: TRBD1 (6 bases). The sequence came from an older man with active COVID-19. Input material: peripheral blood. CDR3 DNA sequence: TGCAGTGCTAGTCCCTCGGGACATCTTTACGAGCAGTACTTC. Protein: CSASPSGHLYEQYF.